The clone carrying this TCR beta chain was counted a few times. Its cognate antigen is unknown. It may be a read error: a sequence one base away is much more abundant. The CDR3 has 16 amino acids. Germline CDR1 SGHTA, CDR2 FQGTGA. It was with a sample-barcoded 5' primer and a J-beta primer mix that a second PCR of about 6 to 12 cycles was run. Samples each returned at least 3 million CDR3-containing paired-end reads. From the 5' RACE reads, TCRdb called clonotypes with MiXCR, one entry per CDR3 protein. The sample holds approximately 290,000 distinct CDR3 sequences, less than 30% seen once. This specimen comes from a study of blood T cells in healthy people across ages. Researchers collected approximately 9.5 milliliters of peripheral blood from every single donor. The authors isolated at least 6.5 million PBMCs per sample. Notes on the study in general: Naive CD4+ cells and diversity were both higher in long-lived donors than in aged donors.

This chain uses TRBV7-3 with TRBJ2-2; D may be TRBD2 (6 bases). Sequences were obtained from blood. The sequence was collected from a woman in her 70s in good health. DNA of the CDR3: TGTGCCAGCAGCTTAGGTTCCCCCCGGAGCACCGGGGGGCTGTTTTTT. This encodes CASSLGSPRSTGGLFF.